The entry that follows covers one T cell receptor (beta chain) sequence. Its antigen is not yet known. No quality values exist for individual bases; no much larger clone is one base distant. The sample comes from a study of OX40 agonist ivuxolimab in advanced cancers. Background on the whole study: Ivuxolimab was a fully human IgG2 agonistic monoclonal antibody targeting the costimulatory receptor OX40 (CD134). Prior anti-PD-1, anti-PD-L1 or anti-CTLA-4 therapy was permitted, and checkpoint inhibitors had been received by roughly 40% of dose-escalation patients. The paper describes the monotherapy dose-escalation part (N of about 50 patients) of the phase I trial of ivuxolimab. Peripheral TCRbeta sequencing aimed to test whether ivuxolimab altered TCR sequence diversity and caused clonal T-cell expansion. Intravenous ivuxolimab was administered to patients every 2 weeks at six dose levels: 0.01, 0.1, 0.3, 1.5, 3 and 10 mg/kg. Of the roughly 51 dose-escalation patients, hepatocellular carcinoma was present in 19, melanoma in approximately 15, renal cell carcinoma in 9 and head and neck cancer in 9. The dose-escalation cohort was approximately 83% male with a mean age of about 58 years, ranging from about 23 to 85. Partial responses occurred in three dose-escalation patients: two with cutaneous melanoma and one with hepatocellular carcinoma.

Genomic DNA was isolated from the sorted cells so that the TCRbeta CDR3 region could be sequenced. The immunoSEQ Assay was used for sequencing of TCRbeta CDR3 regions. The clones in this table, taken by TCRdb from immuneACCESS, are in-frame only. Not every clone is retained; where verified, under half of the shortfall comes from an unresolved V gene, and the cause of the rest is unknown. The sample profile shows tens of thousands of clones; about 81% of them were found once. More than 4% of the sample belongs to the ten largest clones. Overall study outcomes, separate from this receptor: Low levels of normalized T-cell clonal expansion were also shown by some nonresponding patients. At doses of 0.1 to 3.0 mg/kg, clonal expansion of both CD4+ and CD8+ T cells in blood was seen between baseline and week 6. The antigen specificity of the clonally expanded peripheral T cells was not determined. After ivuxolimab, expanded clones were on average more numerous among CD8+ T cells than among CD4+ T cells. In the 0.1-3.0 mg/kg groups, partial responders were among the patients with the lowest normalized peripheral clonal expansion, particularly in CD8+ T cells.

Patients with autoimmune disease history or receiving systemic immunosuppression were excluded from the trial. Peripheral blood for TCR sequencing was drawn from every dose cohort at baseline, at cycle 4 day 1 and at cycle 7 day 1. The samples were taken from a phase I, first-in-human, multicenter, open-label dose-escalation trial of ivuxolimab. Adults with locally advanced or metastatic melanoma, renal cell, hepatocellular, or head and neck squamous cell carcinoma were enrolled in the trial. Before TCR sequencing, CD4+ T cells and CD8+ T cells were sorted from peripheral blood as separate populations. CDR3 length: 14 amino acids, cysteine to phenylalanine. The sequence is cut down to CDR3 DNA, 42 bases in frame from base 1. V loses 6 bases, J loses 0 bases, and the germline ends lie 11 bases apart. The germline V gene sets CDR1 to SGHTA and CDR2 to FQGNSA.

This TCR was recovered from an adult with an advanced solid tumor such as melanoma, head and neck, liver or kidney cancer. The chain links TRBV7-2 with TRBJ1-1; too little of a D gene remains to name it. This specimen was CD4+ or CD8+ T cells sorted from blood, taken in a trial of the OX40 agonist ivuxolimab. Here is the DNA: TGTGCCAGCAGGGTACCCACTCTGAACACTGAAGCTTTCTTT. Its translation reads: CASRVPTLNTEAFF. Extended through the reference TRBV7-2 and TRBJ1-1 proteins, this CDR3 yields the full variable domain: GAGVSQSPSNKVTEKGKDVELRCDPISGHTALYWYRQSLGQGLEFLIYFQGNSAPDKSGLPSDRFSAERTGGSVSTLTIQRTQQEDSAVYLCASRVPTLNTEAFFGQGTRLTVV.